The 7 T cell receptor beta chains in this list originate from one sample, sequenced in a study of CD8+CD57+ T cells in acquired aplastic anemia. CD8+CD57+ cell expansion had been shown by flow cytometry in patients chosen for sequencing. The TCR beta profiling, which covered VDJ combination and CDR3 sequence, was carried out using genomic DNA as the template. TCRdb reanalysed the reads using MiXCR and keeps one entry per CDR3 protein. The data show some 200,000 distinct CDR3 sequences, 48% seen once. Material for sequencing was sorted CD4+, CD8+, or CD8+CD57+ T cells (not recorded which) from PBMCs. The receptors were gathered from a human donor with aplastic anemia.

The chain recombines TRBV20-1 with TRBJ1-5; 7 nucleotides agree with TRBD1. Germline V gene lookup returns CDR1 DFQATT and CDR2 SNEGSKA (reference sequence). The CDR3 is 14 amino acids. The trim removed 6 bases at V and 4 bases at J, leaving 9 bases unmatched. CDR3: CSARAGQLNQPQHF. The DNA for the CDR3 is TGCAGTGCCCGGGCGGGACAGCTTAATCAGCCCCAGCATTTT.

The J gene is TRBJ2-7, the V gene TRBV29-1; D gene ambiguous. The CDR3 has 13 amino acids. V was clipped by 7 bases and J by 0 bases, with 13 bases between them. Per germline, CDR1 SQVTM and CDR2 ANQGSEA. CDR3 region: CSAAPGGSYEQYF. Written as DNA, the CDR3 is TGCAGCGCCGCACCCGGTGGCTCCTACGAGCAGTACTTC.

This clonotype was counted ten times or more. V usage is TRBV19 and J usage is TRBJ2-1, with 10 positions matching TRBD2. The germline CDR1 and CDR2 sequences are LNHDA and SQIVND (reference sequence). V lost 5 bases, J lost 3 bases, and 7 bases stayed unmatched. The CDR3 totals 16 residues. The CDR3 DNA reads as TGTGCCAGTAGTTTATTAGCGGGAGGATTCTACAATGAGCAGTTCTTC. Amino acid sequence: CASSLLAGGFYNEQFF. Complete variable domain (other parts from reference TRBV19 and TRBJ2-1): DGGITQSPKYLFRKEGQNVTLSCEQNLNHDAMYWYRQDPGQGLRLIYYSQIVNDFQKGDIAEGYSVSREKKESFPLTVTSAQKNPTAFYLCASSLLAGGFYNEQFFGPGTRLTVL.

As concerns this clonotype: Sequence at one end of the junction differs from germline and may be a read error. The CDR3 DNA sequence: TGCGCCAGCACGGAGCAGGGTTTTAGCAATCAGCCCCAGCATTTT. Its translation: CASTEQGFSNQPQHF. The rearrangement joins TRBV2 to TRBJ1-5, with D possibly matching TRBD1 (5 bases). Germline V gene lookup returns CDR1 SNHLY and CDR2 FYNNEI. CDR3 length: 15 residues.

This clonotype was seen many times. V usage is TRBV19 and J usage is TRBJ2-7, with D possibly being TRBD2 (6 bases). The V gene's germline CDR1 is LNHDA and CDR2 SQIVND (reference sequence). CDR3 length: 16 amino acids. V was cut by 1 base and J by 0 bases, with 13 bases left in between. The CDR3 DNA reads TGTGCCAGTAGTATAGCAGGAGGGCCCAGCTCCTACGAGCAGTACTTC. Translated, it gives CASSIAGGPSSYEQYF.

V is TRBV7-8 and J is TRBJ1-1, with a tentative D call TRBD1 (5 bases). This CDR3 spans 17 amino acids. Trimming pared 5 bases from V and 2 bases from J, leaving 21 bases between. Looked up from germline, CDR1 is SGHVS and CDR2 is FQNEAQ. The DNA of the CDR3 is TGTGCCAGCAGCGACCGGCTGGGAGGGGCAGGAAACACTGAAGCTTTCTTT. The encoded protein is CASSDRLGGAGNTEAFF.

There are a few counts of this clonotype. The chain has TRBV2 and TRBJ1-3; D is perhaps TRBD1 (5 bases). Germline V gene lookup returns CDR1 SNHLY and CDR2 FYNNEI. V lost 5 bases, J lost 0 bases, and 11 bases lay in between. The CDR3 length is 15 residues. CDR3: CASSFTGDSGNTIYF. DNA of the CDR3: TGTGCCAGCAGTTTCACAGGTGACTCTGGAAACACCATATATTTT.